What follows are 27 T cell receptor beta chains derived from one specimen sequenced in a study of shared clonotypes between healthy human individuals. The method was immunoSEQ multiplex PCR; TCRdb's version includes in-frame clones alone and lacks a portion of them. Of around 2.1 million clones detected, about 93% appear once; the ten largest clones hold more than 1.5%. Selected positively for CCR7 and CD45RO-negative, naive CD8 cells excluded terminally differentiated effector memory CD45RA+ cells. Specimen: naive CD8+ T cells from PBMCs. The receptors come from a man between 18 and 29 years old in good health. Some clones in this sample may be carry-over from other donors' samples.

The J gene is TRBJ2-2, the V gene TRBV7-8, with D unclear. The germline V gene has CDR1 SGHVS and CDR2 FQNEAQ. Trimming removed 5 bases at V and 1 base at J, with 8 bases between. The CDR3 sequence is 14 residues long. In nucleotides, the CDR3 is TGTGCCAGCAGCCCCACATTGAACACCGGGGAGCTGTTTTTT. The encoded protein is CASSPTLNTGELFF. Complete variable domain (other parts from reference TRBV7-8 and TRBJ2-2): GAGVSQSPRYKVAKRGQDVALRCDPISGHVSLFWYQQALGQGPEFLTYFQNEAQLDKSGLPSDRFFAERPEGSVSTLKIQRTQQEDSAVYLCASSPTLNTGELFFGEGSRLTVL.

The J gene is TRBJ2-1, the V gene TRBV19; TRBD1 or TRBD2 may be the D gene (5 bases each). Germline lookup yields CDR1 LNHDA and CDR2 SQIVND (reference sequence). The V end lost 7 bases, the J end lost 8 bases, and 12 bases lay between the germline ends. CDR3 size: 12 residues. This CDR3 reads CASKQGADEQFF. In DNA form, the CDR3 reads TGTGCCAGTAAGCAGGGAGCGGATGAGCAGTTCTTC.

The table lists this clone with a few counts. The rearrangement links TRBV27 to TRBJ1-4; possibly TRBD1 for D (6 bases). Germline V gene lookup returns CDR1 MNHEY and CDR2 SMNVEV (reference sequence). This CDR3 has 13 residues. The V end lost 5 bases, the J end lost 8 bases, and 12 bases lay between the germline ends. The CDR3 sequence: CASSRRDTEKLFF. The CDR3 DNA follows: TGTGCCAGCAGTCGCCGGGACACCGAAAAACTGTTTTTT.

V gene TRBV7-3 combines with J gene TRBJ2-2, with D unclear. Germline V CDR1 and CDR2: SGHTA, FQGTGA. The length of the CDR3 is 13 residues. V was pared by 6 bases and J by 6 bases, with 11 bases between. DNA for the CDR3: TGTGCCAGCAGTTTGGCATTCCCCGGGGAGCTGTTTTTT. It encodes CASSLAFPGELFF.

V gene TRBV7-8 combines with J gene TRBJ2-1; maybe TRBD2 (6 bases). The germline CDR1 and CDR2 sequences are SGHVS and FQNEAQ. This CDR3 spans 16 amino acids. V dropped 5 bases and J dropped 3 bases, with 17 bases sitting between them. For the CDR3, the DNA is TGTGCCAGCAGCGCACCCCTGCGGGACTTCTACAATGAGCAGTTCTTC. The encoded protein is CASSAPLRDFYNEQFF.

This clone was recorded only once. Other DNA sequences within the sample encode an identical CDR3. The chain recombines TRBV7-9 with TRBJ2-2; possible D gene TRBD2, 6 bases. The V end lost 4 bases, the J end lost 6 bases, and 6 bases lay between the germline ends. The CDR3 consists of 12 residues. The germline V gene has CDR1 SEHNR and CDR2 FQNEAQ (reference sequence). CDR3 sequence reads: CASSSGAGELFF. The CDR3 DNA follows: TGTGCCAGCAGCTCGGGAGCCGGGGAGCTGTTTTTT.

J is TRBJ2-3 and V is TRBV6-6, with 11 bases that match TRBD2. The CDR3 loop spans 16 amino acids. The germline V gene encodes CDR1 MNHNY and CDR2 SVGAGI (reference sequence). V shed 2 bases and J 5 bases; nucleotides not matched to a gene: 6. The CDR3 reads CASSYTLAGEQDTQYF. The CDR3 DNA reads TGTGCCAGCAGTTACACACTAGCGGGAGAGCAAGATACGCAGTATTTT.

The chain employs TRBV4-1 and TRBJ2-1, with D possibly being TRBD1 (5 bases). Germline CDR1 MGHRA, CDR2 YSYEKL. V dropped 4 bases and J dropped 0 bases, with 13 bases sitting between them. The CDR3 loop spans 16 amino acids. CDR3 nucleotides: TGCGCCAGCAGCCCCGGAAGGGGATACTCCTACAATGAGCAGTTCTTC. Protein sequence: CASSPGRGYSYNEQFF.

The CDR3 region is CASSLIGGSTDTQYF. The CDR3 DNA follows: TGTGCCAGCAGTTTAATAGGGGGGTCCACAGATACGCAGTATTTT. The chain couples TRBV27 to TRBJ2-3; the D call may be TRBD1 or TRBD2 (6 bases each). From germline, CDR1 is MNHEY and CDR2 SMNVEV (reference sequence). The CDR3 consists of 15 residues. The V and J ends lost 2 bases and 2 bases respectively, with 11 bases between them.

The V and J genes are TRBV7-9 and TRBJ1-1, with TRBD1 matching over 8 bases. V was pared by 6 bases and J by 14 bases, with 11 bases of the junction left unmatched. From germline, CDR1 is SEHNR and CDR2 FQNEAQ (reference sequence). This CDR3 is built from 12 residues. The chain's CDR3 is CASSQPGQGGFF. The CDR3 DNA reads TGTGCCAGCAGTCAACCAGGACAGGGTGGGTTCTTT.

The chain combines TRBV2 with TRBJ2-5; the D gene is possibly TRBD2 (6 bases). With 2 bases removed from V and 1 base from J, the gap between germline ends came to 8 bases. This CDR3 is built from 14 residues. Germline V CDR1 and CDR2: SNHLY, FYNNEI. For the CDR3, the DNA is TGTGCCAGCAGTGAATGGCGGGGCCAAGAGACCCAGTACTTC. It encodes CASSEWRGQETQYF.

The chain uses TRBV27 and TRBJ2-7; the D gene is possibly TRBD2 (7 bases). This CDR3 contains 17 residues. V was trimmed by 6 bases and J by 5 bases, leaving 26 bases between them. Germline CDR1 reads MNHEY; CDR2 reads SMNVEV (reference sequence). CDR3: CASSRPGGPEAWDEQYF. CDR3 nucleotides: TGTGCCAGCAGCCGCCCCGGGGGGCCAGAAGCTTGGGACGAGCAGTACTTC.

The chain joins TRBV28 to TRBJ2-7; 9 positions match TRBD2. J gave up 1 base and V 2 bases, and 3 bases lay outside the gene matches. The CDR3 extends over 15 amino acids. Germline values: CDR1 MDHEN, CDR2 SYDVKM. The chain's CDR3 is CASSLELAGSYEQYF. The CDR3 DNA sequence: TGTGCCAGCAGTTTAGAGCTAGCGGGATCCTACGAGCAGTACTTC.

This chain uses TRBV7-9 with TRBJ2-1, with 10 bases that match TRBD2. V gave up 1 base and J gave up 4 bases; unmatched junction bases: 7. Germline CDR1 reads SEHNR; CDR2 reads FQNEAQ (reference sequence). This CDR3 region has 17 residues. The CDR3: CASSLEASGGFYNEQFF. In DNA form, the CDR3 reads TGTGCCAGCAGCTTAGAGGCTAGCGGGGGCTTTTACAATGAGCAGTTCTTC.

The genes are TRBV11-2 and TRBJ1-1; possible D gene TRBD1, 5 bases. Germline V gene data show CDR1 as SGHAT and CDR2 as FQNNGV. This CDR3 is 14 amino acids long. Trimming pared 0 bases from V and 6 bases from J, leaving 11 bases between. The CDR3 nucleotides read TGTGCCAGCAGCTTAGACTTTCGGGGGGCTGAAGCTTTCTTT. Its protein product is CASSLDFRGAEAFF.

This chain uses TRBV28 with TRBJ2-2; 8 nucleotides line up with TRBD2. Germline CDR1 reads MDHEN; CDR2 reads SYDVKM. The CDR3 totals 16 residues. V lost 2 bases, J lost 7 bases, and 9 bases stayed unmatched. This CDR3 reads CASSLAGGRRFGELFF. CDR3 nucleotide sequence: TGTGCCAGCAGTTTAGCGGGCGGGAGGCGTTTCGGGGAGCTGTTTTTT.

V is TRBV29-1 and J is TRBJ2-4; D is unclear. The CDR3 runs to 11 residues. The V end was cut by 7 bases, the J end by 7 bases, with 11 bases between. Germline V gives CDR1 SQVTM, CDR2 ANQGSEA. The CDR3, as DNA: TGCAGCGCTCTGACCGAGAACATTCAGTACTTC. This translates into CSALTENIQYF.

The chain carries TRBV7-2 and TRBJ2-2; D may match TRBD1 or TRBD2 (6 bases each). This CDR3 is built from 17 residues. Trimming stripped 6 bases from V and 4 bases from J, with 21 bases between. Germline CDR1 reads SGHTA; CDR2 reads FQGNSA. The CDR3 region has the DNA TGTGCCAGCAGTTTAAGGGGGGCGGTTCTTCTCACCGGGGAGCTGTTTTTT. Residues: CASSLRGAVLLTGELFF.

Only a few counts were recorded for this clone. The genes are TRBV7-9 and TRBJ2-2; D may be TRBD2 (6 bases). Germline V gene sequence: CDR1 SEHNR, CDR2 FQNEAQ (reference sequence). The CDR3 is 12 amino acids. Trimming took 8 bases from V and 5 from J, leaving 9 bases between them. CDR3 sequence: CASRRATGELFF. CDR3 sequence (DNA): TGTGCCAGCCGGAGGGCGACCGGGGAGCTGTTTTTT.

This clone is a singleton in its sample. At the DNA level, this CDR3 is encoded by other sequences in the same sample as well. This sequence joins TRBV6-6 and TRBJ2-7, with a tentative D call TRBD1 (6 bases). V was shortened by 0 bases and J by 1 base, with 10 bases between the two germline ends. CDR3 length: 15 residues. Germline V lookup: CDR1 MNHNY, CDR2 SVGAGI (reference sequence). CDR3 loop: CASSYSDSLSYEQYF. In nucleotides, the CDR3 is TGTGCCAGCAGTTACTCGGACAGTCTTTCCTACGAGCAGTACTTC.

The chain has TRBV7-4 and TRBJ1-5, with 7 bases that match TRBD1. V was clipped by 2 bases and J by 4 bases; unmatched bases: 8. This CDR3 has 16 amino acids. Germline V lookup: CDR1 SGHVT, CDR2 SQSDAQ. CDR3 DNA: TGTGCCAGCAGCTTAAAGTCCAGGGGGAAGAATCAGCCCCAGCATTTT. It is translated as CASSLKSRGKNQPQHF.

This clone was recorded once. The chain combines TRBV7-3 with TRBJ2-5; 8 bases are a match to TRBD1. Losses at the gene ends were 0 bases for V and 5 bases for J; bases not matched to a gene: 5. Germline-derived CDR1 and CDR2 are SGHTA and FQGTGA. The length of the CDR3 is 15 residues. The CDR3 DNA sequence: TGTGCCAGCAGCTTAACCAGGGGGCCTCGGGAGACCCAGTACTTC. Protein sequence: CASSLTRGPRETQYF.

In nucleotides, the CDR3 is TGTGCCAGCAGCCGACGAAAAAACAATGAGCAGTTCTTC. The encoded protein is CASSRRKNNEQFF. The J gene is TRBJ2-1, the V gene TRBV9; D call uncertain. V dropped 4 bases and J dropped 5 bases, with 10 bases sitting between them. The germline CDR1 and CDR2 sequences are SGDLS and YYNGEE. CDR3 length equals 13 residues. Drawing the rest from reference TRBV9 and TRBJ2-1, the complete variable domain is DSGVTQTPKHLITATGQRVTLRCSPRSGDLSVYWYQQSLDQGLQFLIQYYNGEERAKGNILERFSAQQFPDLHSELNLSSLELGDSALYFCASSRRKNNEQFFGPGTRLTVL.

The chain combines TRBV7-6 with TRBJ2-7; TRBD2 matches 7 bases. V lost 5 bases to trimming and J lost 4 bases; unmatched junction nucleotides: 8. CDR1 SGHVS and CDR2 FNYEAQ come from the germline V gene. There are 14 residues in the CDR3. The CDR3 bases are TGTGCCAGCAGCGCGAGGGAGGGCCGGTACGAGCAGTACTTC. Its protein product is CASSAREGRYEQYF.

This chain joins TRBV10-2 and TRBJ1-4, with 8 bases matching TRBD1. V shed 4 bases and J 6 bases; nucleotides not matched to a gene: 4. This CDR3 contains 14 residues. Germline V gives CDR1 WSHSY, CDR2 SAAADI. The CDR3: CASSADRVYEKLFF. The CDR3 bases are TGCGCCAGCAGTGCGGACAGGGTCTATGAAAAACTGTTTTTT.

Notes on this clone: This same CDR3 is encoded by further DNA sequences in the sample. CDR3 sequence (DNA): TGTGCCAGCAGCTTAGTAAGGAACACTGAAGCTTTCTTT. Protein: CASSLVRNTEAFF. The chain recombines TRBV13 with TRBJ1-1; no clear D gene. The V end was cut by 1 base, the J end by 1 base, with 4 bases between. Germline loops: CDR1 PRHDT, CDR2 FYEKMQ (reference sequence). This CDR3 is built from 13 residues.

This chain joins TRBV19 and TRBJ2-7, with TRBD1 matching 9 bases. V lost 5 bases, J lost 2 bases, and 4 bases stayed unmatched. This CDR3 comprises 14 residues. From germline, CDR1 is LNHDA and CDR2 SQIVND (reference sequence). In nucleotides, the CDR3 is TGTGCCAGTAGTGGGGGGACAGGGCCCTACGAGCAGTACTTC. It encodes CASSGGTGPYEQYF.